This TCR beta chain was captured by sequencing in a study of T cell responses to AZD1222 COVID-19 vaccine. General observations from the study: Mapped onto spike, vaccine-associated CD4 TCRs spanned it and were dominant at 160-218 and 743-854. Only after the peak T cell response were repertoires sampled.

Trimming took off 5 bases at V and 5 bases at J, with 12 bases between the two ends. CDR3 length: 13 residues. The V gene's germline CDR1 is SGHVS and CDR2 FNYEAQ. Points on this clone: As yet, its antigen is unknown.

Measured with immunoSEQ multiplex PCR; TCRdb has only the in-frame clones, and not every one. The data show 130,000 or so clones, about 89% seen once. The source was peripheral blood, collected on day 0 of AZD1222 vaccination. The rearrangement joins TRBV7-6 to TRBJ2-5, with D perhaps being TRBD1 or TRBD2 (5 bases each). The sequence was collected from an adult in good health. The CDR3 loop reads CASSLSRGETQYF. The CDR3 DNA reads as TGTGCCAGCAGCCTCTCCCGGGGCGAGACCCAGTACTTC.